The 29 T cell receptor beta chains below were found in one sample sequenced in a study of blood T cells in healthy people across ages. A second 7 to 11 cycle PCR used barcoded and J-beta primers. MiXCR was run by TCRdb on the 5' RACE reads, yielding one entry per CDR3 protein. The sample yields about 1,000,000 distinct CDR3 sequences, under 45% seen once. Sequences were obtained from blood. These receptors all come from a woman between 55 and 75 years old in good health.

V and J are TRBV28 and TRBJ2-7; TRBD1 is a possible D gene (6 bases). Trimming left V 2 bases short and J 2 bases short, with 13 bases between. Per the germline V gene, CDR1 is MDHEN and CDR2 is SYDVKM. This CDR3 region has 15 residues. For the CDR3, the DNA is TGTGCCAGCAGTTTAGAGGGGGAACTACCCTACGAGCAGTACTTC. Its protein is CASSLEGELPYEQYF.

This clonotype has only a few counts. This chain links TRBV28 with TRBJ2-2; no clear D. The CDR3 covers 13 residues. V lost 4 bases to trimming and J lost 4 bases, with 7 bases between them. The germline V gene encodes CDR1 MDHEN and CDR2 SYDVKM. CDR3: CASSYYRTGELFF. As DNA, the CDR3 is TGTGCCAGCAGTTACTACCGCACCGGGGAGCTGTTTTTT.

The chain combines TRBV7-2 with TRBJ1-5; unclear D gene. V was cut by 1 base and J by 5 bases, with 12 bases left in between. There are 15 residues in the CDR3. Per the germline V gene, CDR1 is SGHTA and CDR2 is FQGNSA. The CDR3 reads CASSLDWRRDQPQHF. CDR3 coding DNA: TGTGCCAGCAGCTTAGATTGGCGTCGGGATCAGCCCCAGCATTTT.

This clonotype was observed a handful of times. The DNA of the CDR3 is TGTGCCAGCAGCCAAGTGGGCCGAGACAGGGGGCAGTACTTC. Translated: CASSQVGRDRGQYF. The rearrangement uses TRBV14 and TRBJ2-7, with TRBD1 identical over 8 bases. Germline CDR1 reads SGHDN; CDR2 reads FVKESK. The CDR3 totals 14 residues. V was clipped by 1 base and J by 9 bases; unmatched bases: 8.

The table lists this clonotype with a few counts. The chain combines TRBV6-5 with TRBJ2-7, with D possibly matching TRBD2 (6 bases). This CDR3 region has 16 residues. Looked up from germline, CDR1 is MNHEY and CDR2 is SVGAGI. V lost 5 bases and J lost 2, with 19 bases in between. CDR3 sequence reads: CASSPMGGKPPYEQYF. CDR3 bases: TGTGCCAGCAGTCCCATGGGCGGGAAACCCCCCTACGAGCAGTACTTC.

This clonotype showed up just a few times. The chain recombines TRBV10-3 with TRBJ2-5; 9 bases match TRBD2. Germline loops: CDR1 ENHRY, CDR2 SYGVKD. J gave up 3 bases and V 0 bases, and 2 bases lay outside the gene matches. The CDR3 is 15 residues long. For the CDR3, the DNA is TGTGCCATCAGTGAGTCGGTAGCGGGAGAAGAGACCCAGTACTTC. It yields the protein CAISESVAGEETQYF.

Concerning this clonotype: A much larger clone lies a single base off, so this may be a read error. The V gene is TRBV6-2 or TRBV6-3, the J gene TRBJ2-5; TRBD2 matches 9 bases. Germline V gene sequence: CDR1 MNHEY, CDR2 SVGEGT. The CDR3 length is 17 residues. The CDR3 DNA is TGTGGCAGCAGTTACCAGTTGGGCGGGAGGGATCAAGAGACCCAGTACTTC. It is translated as CGSSYQLGGRDQETQYF.

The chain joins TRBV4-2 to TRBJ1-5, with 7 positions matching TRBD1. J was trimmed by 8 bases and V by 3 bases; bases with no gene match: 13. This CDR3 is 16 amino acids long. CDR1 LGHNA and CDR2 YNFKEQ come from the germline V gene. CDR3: CASSQVLGDRDKPQHF. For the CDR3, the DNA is TGTGCCAGCAGCCAGGTATTAGGAGACAGGGATAAGCCCCAGCATTTT.

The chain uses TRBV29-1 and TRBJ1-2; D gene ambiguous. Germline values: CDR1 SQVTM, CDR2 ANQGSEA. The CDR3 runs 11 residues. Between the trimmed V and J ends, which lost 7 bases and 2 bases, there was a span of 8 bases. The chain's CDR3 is CSAVDNYGYTF. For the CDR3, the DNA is TGCAGCGCCGTCGACAACTATGGCTACACCTTC.

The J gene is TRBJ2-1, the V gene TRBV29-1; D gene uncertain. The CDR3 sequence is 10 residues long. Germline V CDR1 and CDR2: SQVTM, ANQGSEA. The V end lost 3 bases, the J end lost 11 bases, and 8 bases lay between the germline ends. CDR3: CSVEVGQQFF. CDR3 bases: TGCAGCGTTGAGGTCGGCCAGCAGTTCTTC.

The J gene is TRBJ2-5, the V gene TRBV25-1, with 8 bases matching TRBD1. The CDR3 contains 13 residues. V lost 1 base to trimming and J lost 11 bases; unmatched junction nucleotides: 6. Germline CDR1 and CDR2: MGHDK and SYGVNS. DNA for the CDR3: TGTGCCAGCAGTGAATGGACAGGGTATGAGCAGTACTTC. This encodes CASSEWTGYEQYF. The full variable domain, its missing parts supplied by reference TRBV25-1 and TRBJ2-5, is EADIYQTPRYLVIGTGKKITLECSQTMGHDKMYWYQQDPGMELHLIHYSYGVNSTEKGDLSSESTVSRIRTEHFPLTLESARPSHTSQYLCASSEWTGYEQYFGPGTRLLVL.

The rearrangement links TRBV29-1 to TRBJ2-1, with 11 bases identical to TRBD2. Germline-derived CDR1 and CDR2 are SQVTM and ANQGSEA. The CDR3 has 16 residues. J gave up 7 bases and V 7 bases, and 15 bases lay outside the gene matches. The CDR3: CSAALAGVRGRNEQFF. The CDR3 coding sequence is TGCAGCGCGGCACTAGCGGGAGTTAGGGGTAGAAATGAGCAGTTCTTC.

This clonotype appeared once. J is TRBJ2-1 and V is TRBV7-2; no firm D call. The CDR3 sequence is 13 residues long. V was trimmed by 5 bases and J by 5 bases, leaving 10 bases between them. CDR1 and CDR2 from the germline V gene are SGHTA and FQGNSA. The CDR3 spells CASSRILHNEQFF. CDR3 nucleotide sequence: TGTGCCAGCAGCCGGATCCTCCACAATGAGCAGTTCTTC.

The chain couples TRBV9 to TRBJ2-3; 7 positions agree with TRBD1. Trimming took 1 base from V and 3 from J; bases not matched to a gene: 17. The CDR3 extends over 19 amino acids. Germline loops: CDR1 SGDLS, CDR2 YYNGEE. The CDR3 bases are TGTGCCAGCAGCGTATCCGTGGGCACAGGGGTAGCCAAGACAGATACGCAGTATTTT. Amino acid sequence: CASSVSVGTGVAKTDTQYF.

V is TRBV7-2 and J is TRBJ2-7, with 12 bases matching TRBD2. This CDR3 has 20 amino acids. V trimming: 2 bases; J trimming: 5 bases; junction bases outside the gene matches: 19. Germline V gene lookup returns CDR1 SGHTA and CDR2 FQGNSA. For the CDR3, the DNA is TGTGCCAGCAGCTTAATCCAGGGGGCTGCGACTAGCGGGAGAAGGAACGAGCAGTACTTC. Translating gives CASSLIQGAATSGRRNEQYF.

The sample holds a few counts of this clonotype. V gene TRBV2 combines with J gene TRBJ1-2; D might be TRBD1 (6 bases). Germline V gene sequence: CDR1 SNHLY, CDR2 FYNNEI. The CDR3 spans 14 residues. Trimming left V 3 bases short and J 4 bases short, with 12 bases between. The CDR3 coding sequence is TGTGCCAGCAGTGACCAACAGGGTAGCTATGGCTACACCTTC. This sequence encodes CASSDQQGSYGYTF.

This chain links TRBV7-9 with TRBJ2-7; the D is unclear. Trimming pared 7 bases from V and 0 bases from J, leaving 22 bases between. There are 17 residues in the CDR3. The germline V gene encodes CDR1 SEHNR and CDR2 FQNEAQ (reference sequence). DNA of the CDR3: TGTGCCAGCACGGGCTCCCTGAAAGTCTCGATCTCCTACGAGCAGTACTTC. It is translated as CASTGSLKVSISYEQYF. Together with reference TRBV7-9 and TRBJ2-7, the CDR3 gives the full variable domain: DTGVSQNPRHKITKRGQNVTFRCDPISEHNRLYWYRQTLGQGPEFLTYFQNEAQLEKSRLLSDRFSAERPKGSFSTLEIQRTEQGDSAMYLCASTGSLKVSISYEQYFGPGTRLTVT.

The CDR3 nucleotides are TGCAGCGGCGCGCCCAGAAACTACGAGCAGTACTTC. Amino acids: CSGAPRNYEQYF. The chain combines TRBV29-1 with TRBJ2-1, with unresolved D. The end of the DNA is better explained by TRBJ2-7, so the J call may be wrong. Germline loops: CDR1 SQVTM, CDR2 ANQGSEA. This CDR3 is 12 amino acids long.

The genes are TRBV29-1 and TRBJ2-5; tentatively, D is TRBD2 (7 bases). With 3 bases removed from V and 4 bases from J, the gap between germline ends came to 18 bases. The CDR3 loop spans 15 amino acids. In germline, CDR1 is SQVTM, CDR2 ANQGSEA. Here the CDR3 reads CSVEPDGGRVETQYF. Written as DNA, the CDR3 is TGCAGCGTTGAGCCCGACGGGGGGCGGGTAGAGACCCAGTACTTC.

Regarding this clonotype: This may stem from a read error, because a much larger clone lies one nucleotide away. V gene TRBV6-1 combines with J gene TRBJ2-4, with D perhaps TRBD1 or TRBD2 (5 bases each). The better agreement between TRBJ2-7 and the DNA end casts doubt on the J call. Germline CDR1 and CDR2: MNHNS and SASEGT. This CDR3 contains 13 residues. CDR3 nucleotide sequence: TGTGCCAGCAGCCACGGGGCAGCCTACGAGCAGTACTTC. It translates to CASSHGAAYEQYF.

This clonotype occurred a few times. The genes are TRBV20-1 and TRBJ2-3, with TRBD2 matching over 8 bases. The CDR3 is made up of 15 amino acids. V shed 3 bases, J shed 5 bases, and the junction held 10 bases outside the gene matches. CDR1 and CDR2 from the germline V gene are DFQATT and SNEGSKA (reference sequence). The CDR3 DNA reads TGCAGTGCTAGTCAACGTGGGACTAGAAAAGATACGCAGTATTTT. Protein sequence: CSASQRGTRKDTQYF.

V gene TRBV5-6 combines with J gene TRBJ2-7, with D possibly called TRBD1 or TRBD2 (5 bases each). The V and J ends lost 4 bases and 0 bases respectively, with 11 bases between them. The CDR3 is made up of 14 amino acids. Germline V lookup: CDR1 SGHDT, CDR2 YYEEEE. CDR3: CASSMLGTSYEQYF. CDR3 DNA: TGTGCCAGCAGCATGCTAGGGACCTCCTACGAGCAGTACTTC.

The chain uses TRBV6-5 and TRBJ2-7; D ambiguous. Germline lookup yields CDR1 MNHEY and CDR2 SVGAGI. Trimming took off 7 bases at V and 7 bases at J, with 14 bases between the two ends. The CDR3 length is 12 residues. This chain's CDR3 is CASKRTGGEQYF. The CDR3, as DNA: TGTGCCAGCAAACGGACGGGTGGAGAGCAGTACTTC.

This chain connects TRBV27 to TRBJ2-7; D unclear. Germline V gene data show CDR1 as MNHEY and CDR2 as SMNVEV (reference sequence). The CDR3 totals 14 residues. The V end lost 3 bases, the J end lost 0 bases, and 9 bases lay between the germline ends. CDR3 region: CASSFADTSYEQYF. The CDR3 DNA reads TGTGCCAGCAGTTTCGCCGACACCTCCTACGAGCAGTACTTC.

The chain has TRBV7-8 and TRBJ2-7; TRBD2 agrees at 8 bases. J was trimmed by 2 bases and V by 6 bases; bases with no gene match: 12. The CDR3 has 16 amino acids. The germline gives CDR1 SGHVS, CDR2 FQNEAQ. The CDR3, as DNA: TGTGCCAGCAGTCTTAAGAGAACTAGCGGACCCTACGAGCAGTACTTC. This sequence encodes CASSLKRTSGPYEQYF.

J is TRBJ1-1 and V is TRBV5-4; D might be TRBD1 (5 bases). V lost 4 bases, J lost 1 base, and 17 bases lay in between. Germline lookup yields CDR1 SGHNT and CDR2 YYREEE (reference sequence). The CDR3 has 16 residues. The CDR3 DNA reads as TGTGCCAGCAGCCCACCCGGGGGGAGGACGAACACTGAAGCTTTCTTT. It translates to CASSPPGGRTNTEAFF.

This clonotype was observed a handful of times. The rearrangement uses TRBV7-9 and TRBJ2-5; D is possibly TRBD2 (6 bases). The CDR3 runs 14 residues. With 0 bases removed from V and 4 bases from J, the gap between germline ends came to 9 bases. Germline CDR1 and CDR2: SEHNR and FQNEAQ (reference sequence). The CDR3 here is CASSLAREGETQYF. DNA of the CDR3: TGTGCCAGCAGCTTAGCGCGGGAAGGAGAGACCCAGTACTTC.

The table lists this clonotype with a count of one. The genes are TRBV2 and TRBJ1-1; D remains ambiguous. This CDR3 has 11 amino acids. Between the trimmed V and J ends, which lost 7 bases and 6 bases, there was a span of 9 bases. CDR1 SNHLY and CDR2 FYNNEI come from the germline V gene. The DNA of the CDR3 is TGTGCCAGCACTCGAAGGGCTGAAGCTTTCTTT. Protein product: CASTRRAEAFF.

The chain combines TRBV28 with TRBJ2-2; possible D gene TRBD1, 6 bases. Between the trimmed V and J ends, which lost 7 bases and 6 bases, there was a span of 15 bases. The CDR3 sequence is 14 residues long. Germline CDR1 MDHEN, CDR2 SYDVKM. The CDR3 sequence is CASTETGSAGELFF. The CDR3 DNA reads TGTGCCAGCACCGAGACAGGTTCTGCCGGGGAGCTGTTTTTT. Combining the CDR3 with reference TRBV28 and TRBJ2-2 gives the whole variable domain DVKVTQSSRYLVKRTGEKVFLECVQDMDHENMFWYRQDPGLGLRLIYFSYDVKMKEKGDIPEGYSVSREKKERFSLILESASTNQTSMYLCASTETGSAGELFFGEGSRLTVL.